This TCR beta chain was sequenced in a study of CD8+CD57+ T cells in acquired aplastic anemia (dated by TCRdb to 2017 to 2018). Turning to the overall study: Extracted DNA from sorted CD4+ and CD8+ cells averaged approximately 3 ug, ranging from roughly 0.19 to 27.4 ug. CD8+CD57+ expansion was defined as a frequency above the mean frequency observed in healthy subjects.

Paper-wide results and their limitations: Roughly 30 CD8+ CDR3 sequences were shared between patients and controls but appeared highly expressed in patients and within their immunodominant clones. CD8+ Simpson's diversity did not differ significantly between patients and healthy controls (P=0.060).

The germline V gene encodes CDR1 MGHRA and CDR2 YSYEKL. A distance of 14 bases separates the germline ends of V and J, which lose 1 base and 5 bases respectively. From the cysteine through the phenylalanine, the CDR3 covers 16 amino acids. CDR3 DNA is the only sequence kept; it has 48 bases, read in frame from the first base. Expansion of CD8+CD57+ cells had been shown by flow cytometry in the patients chosen for sequencing. Every patient had severe acquired aplastic anemia, diagnosed using the International Study of Aplastic Anemia and Agranulocytosis and Camitta criteria. No patient had received any therapy when blood was sampled. In this study, sorted CD4+ and CD8+ T cells from the blood of healthy subjects and of severe aplastic anemia patients had their TCR repertoires deep-sequenced. In the USA, patient enrollment took place under clinicaltrials.gov protocols 00001620, 01623167, 00001397, 00071045, 00081523 and 00961064. Ficoll-Paque density gradient centrifugation was used to isolate peripheral blood mononuclear cells. Before DNA was extracted, CD4+ and CD8+ T cells were sorted using either FACS or magnetic beads.

Profiling of TCR beta VDJ combinations and CDR3 sequences used genomic DNA as the template. An Illumina HiSeq 2000 was the platform used for TCR repertoire sequencing. For the original study's pipeline: TRBV/TRBJ rearrangement plots, CDR3 size and DJ length profiles, and Simpson's diversity index were used to assess repertoires. The most abundant DNA sequence in the deep sequencing data was defined as the immunodominant clone. CDR3 amino acid sequences were checked for sharing across subjects and were also compared against the VDJdb database and published repertoires. Using fastp trimming at Q25 and MiXCR clonotype assembly, TCRdb reanalyzed the public sequencing data and kept in-frame beta chains. Each CDR3 protein gets just one entry, which takes the most common genes and DNA from the rows behind it. Here the V and J calls rest on TCRdb's processing, not on the authors' analysis. The sample table holds 450,000 to 550,000 distinct CDR3 sequences, of which approximately 33% were seen once. The leading ten clones occupy 0.82% of the sample.

Points on this clonotype: The antigen it recognizes is unknown. Qualities for individual bases were not recorded, and no much larger clone is one base off.

Sequenced material: sorted CD4+, CD8+, or CD8+CD57+ T cells (not recorded which) from PBMCs. The chain is encoded by TRBV4-1 joined to TRBJ1-4; the D gene is perhaps TRBD1, on 6 matching bases. The receptor comes from a human donor with aplastic anemia. The CDR3 protein sequence reads: CASSQASGALNEKLFF. The DNA sequence reads TGCGCCAGCAGCCAAGCCTCAGGGGCCTTAAATGAAAAACTGTTTTTT.